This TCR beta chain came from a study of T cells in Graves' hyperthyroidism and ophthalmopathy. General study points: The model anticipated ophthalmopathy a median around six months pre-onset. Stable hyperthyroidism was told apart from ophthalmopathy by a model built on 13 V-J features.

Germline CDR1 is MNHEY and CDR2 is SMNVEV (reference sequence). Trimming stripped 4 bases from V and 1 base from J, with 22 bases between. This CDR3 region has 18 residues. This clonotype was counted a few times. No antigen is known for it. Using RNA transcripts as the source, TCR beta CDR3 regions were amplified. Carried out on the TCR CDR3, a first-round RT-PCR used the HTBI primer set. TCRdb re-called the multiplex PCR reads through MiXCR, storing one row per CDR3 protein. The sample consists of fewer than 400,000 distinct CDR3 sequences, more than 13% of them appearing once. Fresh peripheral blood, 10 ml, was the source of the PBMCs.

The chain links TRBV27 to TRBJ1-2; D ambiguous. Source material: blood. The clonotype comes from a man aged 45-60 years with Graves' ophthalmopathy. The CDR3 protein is CASSSQLIKTVRNYGYTF. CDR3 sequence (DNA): TGTGCCAGCAGTTCACAACTAATCAAGACGGTCCGTAACTATGGCTACACCTTC.